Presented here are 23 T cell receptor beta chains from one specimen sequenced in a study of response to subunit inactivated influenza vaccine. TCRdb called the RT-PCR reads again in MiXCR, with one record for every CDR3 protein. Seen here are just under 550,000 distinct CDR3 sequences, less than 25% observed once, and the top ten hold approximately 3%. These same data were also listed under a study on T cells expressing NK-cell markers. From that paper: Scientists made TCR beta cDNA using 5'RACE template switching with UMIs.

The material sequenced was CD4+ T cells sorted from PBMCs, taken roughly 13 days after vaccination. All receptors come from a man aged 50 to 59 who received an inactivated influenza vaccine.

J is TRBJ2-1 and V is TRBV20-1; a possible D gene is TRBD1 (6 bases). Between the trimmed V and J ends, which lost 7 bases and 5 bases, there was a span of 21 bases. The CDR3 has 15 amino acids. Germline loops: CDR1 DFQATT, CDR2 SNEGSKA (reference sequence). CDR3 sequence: CSGVAGDKNHNEQFF. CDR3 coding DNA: TGCAGTGGCGTCGCCGGGGACAAGAATCACAATGAGCAGTTCTTC.

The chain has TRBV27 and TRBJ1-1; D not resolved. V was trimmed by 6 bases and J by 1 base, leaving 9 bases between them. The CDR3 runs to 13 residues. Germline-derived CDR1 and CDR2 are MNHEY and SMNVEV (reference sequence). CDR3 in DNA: TGTGCCAGCAGGCCCGTCTGGAACACTGAAGCTTTCTTT. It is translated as CASRPVWNTEAFF.

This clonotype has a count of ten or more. For the CDR3, the DNA is TGCGCCAGCAGCCCCGGACTAGCGGGGGGCAATGAGCAGTTCTTC. Its translation: CASSPGLAGGNEQFF. The chain uses TRBV5-1 and TRBJ2-1, with 14 nucleotides matching TRBD2. The germline gives CDR1 SGHRS, CDR2 YFSETQ. V lost 4 bases and J lost 6; bases outside the gene matches: 3. The CDR3 contains 15 residues.

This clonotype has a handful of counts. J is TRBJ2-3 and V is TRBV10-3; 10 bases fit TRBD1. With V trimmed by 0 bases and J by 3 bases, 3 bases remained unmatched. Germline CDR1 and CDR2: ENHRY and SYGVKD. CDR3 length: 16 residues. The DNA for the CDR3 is TGTGCCATCAGTGAGTCCGACAGGGGGCGTACAGATACGCAGTATTTT. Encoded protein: CAISESDRGRTDTQYF.

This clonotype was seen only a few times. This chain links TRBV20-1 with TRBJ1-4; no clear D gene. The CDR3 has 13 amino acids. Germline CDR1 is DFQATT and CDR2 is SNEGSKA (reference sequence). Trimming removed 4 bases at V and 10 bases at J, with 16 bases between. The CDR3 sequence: CSATRPTGGKLFF. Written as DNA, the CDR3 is TGCAGTGCTACCCGACCGACGGGAGGAAAACTGTTTTTT.

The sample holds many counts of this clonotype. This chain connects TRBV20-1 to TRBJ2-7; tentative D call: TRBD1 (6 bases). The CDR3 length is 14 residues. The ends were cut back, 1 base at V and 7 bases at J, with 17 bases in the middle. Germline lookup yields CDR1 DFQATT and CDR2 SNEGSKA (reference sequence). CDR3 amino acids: CSARAFTQGEEQYF. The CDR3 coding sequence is TGCAGTGCTAGAGCGTTTACACAGGGAGAAGAGCAGTACTTC.

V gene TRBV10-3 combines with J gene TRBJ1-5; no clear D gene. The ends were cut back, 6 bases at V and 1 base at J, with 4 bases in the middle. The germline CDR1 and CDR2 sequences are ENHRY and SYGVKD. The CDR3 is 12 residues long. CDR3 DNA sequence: TGTGCCATCAGGGACAGCAATCAGCCCCAGCATTTT. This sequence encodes CAIRDSNQPQHF.

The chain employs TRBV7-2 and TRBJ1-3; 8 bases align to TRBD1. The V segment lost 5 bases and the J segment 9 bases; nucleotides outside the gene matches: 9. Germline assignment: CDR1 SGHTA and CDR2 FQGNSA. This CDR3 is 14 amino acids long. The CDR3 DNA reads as TGTGCCAGCAGCCCCGGACAGGGCCGGATCACCATATATTTT. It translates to CASSPGQGRITIYF.

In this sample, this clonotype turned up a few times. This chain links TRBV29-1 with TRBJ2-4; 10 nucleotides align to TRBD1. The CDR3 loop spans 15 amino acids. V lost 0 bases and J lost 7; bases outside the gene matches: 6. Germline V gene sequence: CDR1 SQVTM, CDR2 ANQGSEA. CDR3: CSVEDKDRGPNIQYF. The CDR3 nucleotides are TGCAGCGTTGAAGACAAAGACAGGGGGCCGAACATTCAGTACTTC.

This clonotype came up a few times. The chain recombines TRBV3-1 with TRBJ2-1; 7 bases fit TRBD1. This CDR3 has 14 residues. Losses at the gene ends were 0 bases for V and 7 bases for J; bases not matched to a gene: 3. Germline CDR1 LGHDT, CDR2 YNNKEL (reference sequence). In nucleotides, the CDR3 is TGTGCCAGCAGCCAAGAGGCCAGGGGGAATGAGCAGTTCTTC. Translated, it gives CASSQEARGNEQFF.

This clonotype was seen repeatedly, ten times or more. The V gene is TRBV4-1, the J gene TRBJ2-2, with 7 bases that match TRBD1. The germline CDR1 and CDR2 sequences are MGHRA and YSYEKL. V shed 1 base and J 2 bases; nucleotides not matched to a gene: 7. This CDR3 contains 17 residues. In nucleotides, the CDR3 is TGCGCCAGCAGCCAAGGGTCGACAGGGCTTAACACCGGGGAGCTGTTTTTT. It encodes CASSQGSTGLNTGELFF.

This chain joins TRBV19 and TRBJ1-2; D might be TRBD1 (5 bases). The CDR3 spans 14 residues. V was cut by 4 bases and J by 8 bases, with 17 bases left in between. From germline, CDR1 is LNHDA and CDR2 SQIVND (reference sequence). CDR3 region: CASSTEGTTEGYTF. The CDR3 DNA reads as TGTGCCAGTAGTACCGAAGGGACCACGGAGGGCTACACCTTC.

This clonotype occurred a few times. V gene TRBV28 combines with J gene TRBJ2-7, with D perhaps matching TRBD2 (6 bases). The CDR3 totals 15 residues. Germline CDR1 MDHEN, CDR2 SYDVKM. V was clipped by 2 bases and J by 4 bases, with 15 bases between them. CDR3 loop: CASSLMGGRGYEQYF. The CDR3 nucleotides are TGTGCCAGCAGTTTAATGGGGGGACGGGGGTACGAGCAGTACTTC.

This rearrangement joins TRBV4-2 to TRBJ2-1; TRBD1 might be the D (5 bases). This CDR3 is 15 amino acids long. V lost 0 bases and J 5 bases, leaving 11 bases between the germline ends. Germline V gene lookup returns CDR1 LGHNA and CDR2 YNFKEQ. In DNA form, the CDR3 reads TGTGCCAGCAGCCAAGATTGGGGCCGAAACAATGAGCAGTTCTTC. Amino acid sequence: CASSQDWGRNNEQFF.

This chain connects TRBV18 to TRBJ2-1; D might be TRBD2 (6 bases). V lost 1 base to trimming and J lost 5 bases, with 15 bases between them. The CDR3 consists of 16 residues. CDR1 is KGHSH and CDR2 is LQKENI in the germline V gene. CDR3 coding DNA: TGTGCCAGCTCACCACATGCGGGGTCCCCGCACAATGAGCAGTTCTTC. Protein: CASSPHAGSPHNEQFF.

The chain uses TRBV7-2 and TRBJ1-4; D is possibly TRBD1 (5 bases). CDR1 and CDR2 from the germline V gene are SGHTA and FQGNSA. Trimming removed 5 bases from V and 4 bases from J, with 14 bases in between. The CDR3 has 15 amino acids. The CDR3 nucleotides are TGTGCCAGCAGCCCTCAGACAGCTAGTAATGAAAAACTGTTTTTT. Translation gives CASSPQTASNEKLFF.

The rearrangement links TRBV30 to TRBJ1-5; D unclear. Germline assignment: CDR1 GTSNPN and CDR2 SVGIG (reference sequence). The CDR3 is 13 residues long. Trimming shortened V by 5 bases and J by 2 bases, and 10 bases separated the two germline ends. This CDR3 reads CAWARSGNQPQHF. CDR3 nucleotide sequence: TGTGCCTGGGCAAGGTCTGGCAATCAGCCCCAGCATTTT.

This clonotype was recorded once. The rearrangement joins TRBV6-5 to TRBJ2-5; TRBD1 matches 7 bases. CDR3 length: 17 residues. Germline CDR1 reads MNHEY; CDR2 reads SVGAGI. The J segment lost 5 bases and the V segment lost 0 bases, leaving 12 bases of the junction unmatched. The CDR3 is CASSYSISGTVPETQYF. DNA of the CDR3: TGTGCCAGCAGTTACTCGATCTCGGGGACAGTACCGGAGACCCAGTACTTC.

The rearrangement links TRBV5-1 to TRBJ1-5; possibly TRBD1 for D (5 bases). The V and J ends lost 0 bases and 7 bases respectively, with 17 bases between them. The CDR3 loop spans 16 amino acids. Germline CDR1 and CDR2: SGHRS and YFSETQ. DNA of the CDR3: TGCGCCAGCAGCTTGGGGGGACTCCCGGGAGAGCAGCCCCAGCATTTT. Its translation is CASSLGGLPGEQPQHF.

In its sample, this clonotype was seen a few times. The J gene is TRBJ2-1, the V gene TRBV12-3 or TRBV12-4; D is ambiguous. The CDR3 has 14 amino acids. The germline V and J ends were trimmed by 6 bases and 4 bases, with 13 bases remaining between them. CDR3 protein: CASSLTRIYNEQFF. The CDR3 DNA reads TGTGCCAGCAGCTTAACCCGAATTTACAATGAGCAGTTCTTC.

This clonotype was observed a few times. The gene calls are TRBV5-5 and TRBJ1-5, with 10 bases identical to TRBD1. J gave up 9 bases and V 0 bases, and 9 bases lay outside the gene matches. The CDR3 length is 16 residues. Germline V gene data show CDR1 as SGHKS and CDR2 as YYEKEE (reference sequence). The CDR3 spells CASSLDTGTGAWPQHF. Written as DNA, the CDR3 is TGTGCCAGCAGCTTGGACACCGGGACAGGGGCATGGCCCCAGCATTTT.

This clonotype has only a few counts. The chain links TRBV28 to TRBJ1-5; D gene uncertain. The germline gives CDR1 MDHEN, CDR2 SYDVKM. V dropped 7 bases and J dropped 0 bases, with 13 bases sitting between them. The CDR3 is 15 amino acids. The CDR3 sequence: CASTPPGSSNQPQHF. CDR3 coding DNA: TGTGCCAGCACCCCTCCCGGCAGTAGCAATCAGCCCCAGCATTTT.

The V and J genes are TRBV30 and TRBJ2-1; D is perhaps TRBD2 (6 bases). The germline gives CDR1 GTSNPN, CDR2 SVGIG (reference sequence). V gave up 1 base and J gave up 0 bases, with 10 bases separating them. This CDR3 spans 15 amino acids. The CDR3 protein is CAWSGAGISYNEQFF. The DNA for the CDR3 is TGTGCCTGGAGTGGTGCGGGAATCTCCTACAATGAGCAGTTCTTC.